The rows below give T cell receptor beta chains drawn from one sample of a study of tumor-infiltrating lymphocytes in oesophageal squamous cell carcinoma. TCRdb ran MiXCR on the PCR reads and lists one entry per CDR3 protein. The sample includes 19,000 or so distinct CDR3 sequences, under 40% of them seen just once. The sample was blood. The source of these receptors is a male donor with esophageal squamous cell carcinoma. Each CDR3 is given with its conserved first and last residue.

v_gene: TRBV12-3/TRBV12-4
j_gene: TRBJ1-5
CDR3aa: CASSLRQGSSNQPQHF

v_gene: TRBV27
j_gene: TRBJ1-1
CDR3aa: CASSLNWADTEAFF

v_gene: TRBV7-3
j_gene: TRBJ2-1
CDR3aa: CASSSGTGIENEQFF

v_gene: TRBV7-3
j_gene: -
CDR3aa: CASSLGSSGGHNEQYF

v_gene: TRBV7-9
j_gene: TRBJ2-1
CDR3aa: CASSWLSHNYNEQFF

v_gene: TRBV5-1
j_gene: TRBJ2-4
CDR3aa: CASSHDRGGGNIQYF

v_gene: TRBV7-3
j_gene: -
CDR3aa: CASSVNKETQYF

v_gene: TRBV7-3
j_gene: TRBJ2-3
CDR3aa: CANTGLAGADTQYF

v_gene: TRBV27
j_gene: TRBJ1-5
CDR3aa: CASSSSGGGSNQPQHF

v_gene: TRBV7-3
j_gene: TRBJ2-2
CDR3aa: CASSPGGQGNTGELFF

v_gene: TRBV15
j_gene: TRBJ2-3
CDR3aa: CATSKKRLAGGMTDTQYF

v_gene: TRBV7-2
j_gene: TRBJ2-1
CDR3aa: CASSLYRTSGASYNEQFF

v_gene: TRBV6-6
j_gene: TRBJ2-5
CDR3aa: CASSYSGGGKTQYF

v_gene: TRBV5-5
j_gene: TRBJ2-1
CDR3aa: CASSPGLWGSNEQFF

v_gene: TRBV7-9
j_gene: -
CDR3aa: CASKGRASYNEQFF

v_gene: TRBV6-1
j_gene: TRBJ2-1
CDR3aa: CASRRSGATYEQFF

v_gene: TRBV10-3
j_gene: -
CDR3aa: CAISRTSGGIQETQYF

v_gene: TRBV6-1
j_gene: TRBJ2-4
CDR3aa: CASSPTGSPNQYF

v_gene: TRBV6-6
j_gene: TRBJ2-1
CDR3aa: CASSYSLTGGYEQFF

v_gene: TRBV12-3/TRBV12-4
j_gene: TRBJ2-1
CDR3aa: CASSLRLRTPRNEQFF

v_gene: TRBV5-1
j_gene: TRBJ2-5
CDR3aa: CASSSGLAGGIQETQYF

v_gene: TRBV7-2
j_gene: -
CDR3aa: CASSLVQGTTGEQFF

v_gene: TRBV24-1
j_gene: -
CDR3aa: CATSDSQRMGQETQYF

v_gene: TRBV7-2
j_gene: TRBJ2-1
CDR3aa: CASSLRQGPTGEQFF

v_gene: TRBV7-6
j_gene: -
CDR3aa: CASSLGGNSNTEAFF

v_gene: TRBV7-3
j_gene: TRBJ1-3
CDR3aa: CASSLTAGADTIYF

v_gene: TRBV7-8
j_gene: TRBJ2-5
CDR3aa: CASSLEFGGEETQYF

v_gene: TRBV7-8
j_gene: -
CDR3aa: CASRVGFYETQYF

v_gene: TRBV5-5
j_gene: TRBJ1-1
CDR3aa: CASSLDLNTEAFF

v_gene: TRBV20-1
j_gene: TRBJ2-3
CDR3aa: CSAGDGTDTQYF

v_gene: TRBV2
j_gene: TRBJ2-2
CDR3aa: CANQGQPNTGELFF

v_gene: TRBV7-2
j_gene: -
CDR3aa: CASSFDGRREQYF

v_gene: TRBV7-3
j_gene: TRBJ2-1
CDR3aa: CASSPMGGGTYNEQFF

v_gene: TRBV7-9
j_gene: TRBJ1-2
CDR3aa: CASSQRNRDGYTF

v_gene: TRBV20-1
j_gene: TRBJ2-7
CDR3aa: CSALSGGNHEQYF

v_gene: TRBV7-8
j_gene: TRBJ2-2
CDR3aa: CASSPLAGFNTGELFF

v_gene: TRBV6-1
j_gene: TRBJ2-3
CDR3aa: CASKGGTGGNPWDTQYF

v_gene: TRBV7-4
j_gene: TRBJ1-1
CDR3aa: CASRDGNTEAFF

v_gene: TRBV19
j_gene: TRBJ1-5
CDR3aa: CASTPLTFDQPQHF

v_gene: TRBV20-1
j_gene: TRBJ2-1
CDR3aa: CSARDSGGFNEQFF

v_gene: TRBV11-2
j_gene: TRBJ2-6
CDR3aa: CASRLSGANVLTF

v_gene: TRBV10-3
j_gene: -
CDR3aa: CAISGGQGASYEQYF

v_gene: TRBV28
j_gene: TRBJ2-1
CDR3aa: CASSLSGQGVHEQFF

v_gene: TRBV7-9
j_gene: TRBJ2-5
CDR3aa: CASSQGASGGQQETQYF

v_gene: TRBV5-1
j_gene: -
CDR3aa: CASSFGRAYEQFF

v_gene: TRBV4-1
j_gene: TRBJ2-5
CDR3aa: CASSQDRLGSRTNEQYF

v_gene: TRBV9
j_gene: TRBJ1-1
CDR3aa: CASSVPRQGALDGTEAFF

v_gene: TRBV4-1
j_gene: TRBJ2-3
CDR3aa: CASSQRLAGGSDTQYF

v_gene: TRBV19
j_gene: -
CDR3aa: CASIREWREQYF

v_gene: TRBV5-1
j_gene: TRBJ2-7
CDR3aa: CASSPRTGATYEQYF

v_gene: TRBV5-6
j_gene: TRBJ2-3
CDR3aa: CASSMASDPNTGELYF

v_gene: TRBV6-6
j_gene: TRBJ1-1
CDR3aa: CASSYFSYTEAFF

v_gene: TRBV7-9
j_gene: TRBJ2-5
CDR3aa: CASSSGQGYETQYF

v_gene: TRBV4-1
j_gene: TRBJ2-1
CDR3aa: CASSHRDNEQFF